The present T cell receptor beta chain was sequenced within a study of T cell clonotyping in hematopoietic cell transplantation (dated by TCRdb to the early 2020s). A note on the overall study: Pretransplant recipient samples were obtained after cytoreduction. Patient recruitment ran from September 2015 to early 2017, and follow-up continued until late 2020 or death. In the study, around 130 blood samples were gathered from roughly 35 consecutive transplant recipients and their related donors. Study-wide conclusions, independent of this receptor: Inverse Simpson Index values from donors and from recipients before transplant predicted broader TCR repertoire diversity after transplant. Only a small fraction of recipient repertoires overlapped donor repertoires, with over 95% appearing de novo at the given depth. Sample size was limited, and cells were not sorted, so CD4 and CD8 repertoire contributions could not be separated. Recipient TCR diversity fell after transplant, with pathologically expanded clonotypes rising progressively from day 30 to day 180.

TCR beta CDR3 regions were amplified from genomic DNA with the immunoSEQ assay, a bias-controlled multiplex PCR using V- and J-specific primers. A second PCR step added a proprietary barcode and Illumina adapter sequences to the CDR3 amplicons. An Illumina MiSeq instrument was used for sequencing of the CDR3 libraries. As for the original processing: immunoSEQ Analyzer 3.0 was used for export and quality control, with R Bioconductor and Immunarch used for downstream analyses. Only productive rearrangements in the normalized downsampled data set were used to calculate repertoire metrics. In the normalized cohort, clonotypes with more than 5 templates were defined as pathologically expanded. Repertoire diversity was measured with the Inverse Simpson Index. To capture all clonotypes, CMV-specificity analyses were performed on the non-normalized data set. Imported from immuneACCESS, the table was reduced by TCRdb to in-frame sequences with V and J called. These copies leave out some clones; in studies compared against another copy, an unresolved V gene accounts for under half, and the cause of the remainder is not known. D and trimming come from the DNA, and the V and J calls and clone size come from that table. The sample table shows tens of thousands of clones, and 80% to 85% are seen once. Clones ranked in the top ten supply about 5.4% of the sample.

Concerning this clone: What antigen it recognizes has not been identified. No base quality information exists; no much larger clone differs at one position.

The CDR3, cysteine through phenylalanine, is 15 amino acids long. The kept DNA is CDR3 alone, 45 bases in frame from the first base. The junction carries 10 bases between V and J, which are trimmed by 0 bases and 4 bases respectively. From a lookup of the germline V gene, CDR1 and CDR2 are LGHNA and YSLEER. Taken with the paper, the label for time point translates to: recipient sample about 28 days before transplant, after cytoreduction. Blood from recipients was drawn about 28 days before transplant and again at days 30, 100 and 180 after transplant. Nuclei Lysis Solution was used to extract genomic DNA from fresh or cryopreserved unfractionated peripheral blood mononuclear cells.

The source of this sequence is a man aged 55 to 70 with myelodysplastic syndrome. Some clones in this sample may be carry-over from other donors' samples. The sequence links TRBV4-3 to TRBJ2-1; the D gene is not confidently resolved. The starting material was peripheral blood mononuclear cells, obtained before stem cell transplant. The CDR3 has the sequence CASSQDPVPYNEQFF. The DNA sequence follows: TGCGCCAGCAGCCAAGATCCGGTACCTTACAATGAGCAGTTCTTC.